The clone carrying this T cell receptor (beta chain) appeared a few times. This sample is drawn from a study of cytomegalovirus exposure and HLA in healthy donors. Germline CDR1 reads SQVTM; CDR2 reads ANQGSEA. This CDR3 is 13 amino acids long. V was clipped by 3 bases and J by 2 bases, with 11 bases between them. The PCR employed 60 Vbeta primers together with 13 Jbeta primers. Sequencing was performed with immunoSEQ multiplex PCR; in TCRdb, only in-frame clones are kept and a portion is missing. The table has about 190,000 clones, roughly 74% seen once; the top ten hold 14%. The sample was PBMCs. The chain combines TRBV29-1 with TRBJ2-7, with unresolved D. This TCR was recovered from a woman under 40 in good health and CMV-seropositive. The CDR3 DNA reads as TGCAGCGTTGACGGTCACCTAGCCTACGAGCAGTACTTC. Translated: CSVDGHLAYEQYF.